This T cell receptor (beta chain) appears in the sequencing data of a study of control samples from healthy donors and cancer patients. Some clones are missing from TCRdb's copy, which holds only in-frame ones; the method was immunoSEQ multiplex PCR. The sample has more than 65,000 clones; approximately 84% are singletons. Sequenced sample: blood. This receptor was taken from a man between 50 and 59 years old in good health.

CDR3 in amino acids: CASSLTGTPNTIYF. Written as DNA, the CDR3 is TGTGCCAGCAGTTTAACGGGGACCCCGAACACCATATATTTT. This rearrangement joins TRBV27 to TRBJ1-3; D may be TRBD1 (5 bases). Germline V gene sequence: CDR1 MNHEY, CDR2 SMNVEV (reference sequence). The CDR3 runs to 14 residues. V shed 2 bases and J shed 7 bases, with 12 bases lying between them.